These T cell receptor beta chains were read from a single sample in a study of naive CD8 T cells in extremely preterm neonates. This table comes from immunoSEQ multiplex PCR, and its TCRdb copy is limited to in-frame clones, with some not included. The table lists under 9,500 clones, about 90% of them singletons. Material: naive CD8+ T cells from cord blood. These receptors all stem from a newborn in good health. The CDR3 runs from the conserved cysteine through the conserved F or W. Fields, in order: clone size, J gene, D gene, V gene, CDR3 protein, CDR3 DNA. A D gene is named only where the DNA matches it firmly. Clone size is not always given. Where it is, it says once, few, many or a class for expanded clones.

size: .; J: TRBJ2-7; D: TRBD1; V: TRBV27; CDR3: CASTQRGQGKYEQYF; DNA: TGTGCCAGCACTCAGAGGGGACAGGGAAAATACGAGCAGTACTTC
size: once; J: TRBJ2-7; D: .; V: TRBV15; CDR3: CATSRDRGSSYEQYF; DNA: TGTGCCACCAGCAGAGATAGGGGCAGCTCCTACGAGCAGTACTTC
size: .; J: TRBJ1-1; D: .; V: TRBV6-5; CDR3: CASSYSGAGAEAFF; DNA: TGTGCCAGCAGTTACTCGGGGGCAGGCGCTGAAGCTTTCTTT
size: .; J: TRBJ2-2; D: .; V: TRBV25-1; CDR3: CASSESSGELFF; DNA: TGTGCCAGCAGTGAATCATCCGGGGAGCTGTTTTTT
size: .; J: TRBJ1-5; D: .; V: TRBV4-1; CDR3: CASSQDWGESQPQHF; DNA: TGCGCCAGCAGCCAAGATTGGGGGGAAAGTCAGCCCCAGCATTTT
size: .; J: TRBJ1-2; D: TRBD1; V: TRBV10-2; CDR3: CASNGQGGGYTF; DNA: TGCGCCAGCAATGGGCAGGGGGGTGGCTACACCTTC
size: .; J: TRBJ1-2; D: .; V: TRBV27; CDR3: CASLHGGGYTF; DNA: TGTGCCAGCCTCCATGGAGGAGGCTACACCTTC
size: .; J: TRBJ2-3; D: .; V: TRBV27; CDR3: CASSPGTFGGTDTQYF; DNA: TGTGCCAGCAGCCCCGGGACTTTCGGGGGCACAGATACGCAGTATTTT
size: .; J: TRBJ2-7; D: TRBD1; V: TRBV4-3; CDR3: CASSQDQTGVDEQYF; DNA: TGCGCCAGCAGCCAAGATCAAACAGGGGTCGACGAGCAGTACTTC
size: .; J: TRBJ2-3; D: TRBD2; V: TRBV13; CDR3: CASSFFPSGGLTDTQYF; DNA: TGTGCCAGCAGCTTTTTTCCCTCGGGAGGATTGACAGATACGCAGTATTTT
size: .; J: TRBJ1-1; D: .; V: TRBV19; CDR3: CASGRGGTEAFF; DNA: TGTGCCAGTGGCAGGGGTGGGACTGAAGCTTTCTTT
size: .; J: TRBJ2-5; D: TRBD1; V: TRBV7-9; CDR3: CASSLGVWTGQETQYF; DNA: TGTGCCAGCAGCTTGGGGGTCTGGACAGGGCAAGAGACCCAGTACTTC
size: .; J: TRBJ2-7; D: TRBD1; V: TRBV5-1; CDR3: CASSPSRTGRHEQYF; DNA: TGCGCCAGCAGCCCCTCGAGGACAGGGCGTCACGAGCAGTACTTC
size: .; J: TRBJ1-2; D: .; V: TRBV7-9; CDR3: CASSLGHIYGYTF; DNA: TGTGCCAGCAGCTTAGGACACATCTATGGCTACACCTTC
size: .; J: TRBJ2-7; D: .; V: TRBV27; CDR3: CASSSGSSYEQYF; DNA: TGTGCCAGCAGTTCCGGGAGCTCCTACGAGCAGTACTTC
size: .; J: TRBJ2-7; D: TRBD2; V: TRBV7-9; CDR3: CASSPREGVITYEQYF; DNA: TGTGCCAGCAGCCCTAGGGAGGGCGTGATCACCTACGAGCAGTACTTC
size: .; J: TRBJ1-2; D: .; V: TRBV4-3; CDR3: CASSQVPANYGYTF; DNA: TGCGCCAGCAGCCAAGTCCCGGCTAACTATGGCTACACCTTC
size: .; J: TRBJ2-3; D: TRBD1; V: TRBV6-5; CDR3: CASSPDRATQYF; DNA: TGTGCCAGCAGTCCCGACAGGGCCACGCAGTATTTT
size: .; J: TRBJ1-5; D: TRBD1; V: TRBV9; CDR3: CASGGGDRGYNQPQHF; DNA: TGTGCCAGCGGAGGCGGGGACAGGGGTTACAATCAGCCCCAGCATTTT
size: .; J: TRBJ2-7; D: TRBD2; V: TRBV5-4; CDR3: CASSQGTSGPYEQYF; DNA: TGTGCCAGCAGCCAAGGGACTAGCGGTCCCTACGAGCAGTACTTC
size: .; J: TRBJ1-1; D: TRBD1; V: TRBV27; CDR3: CASSYRGGTEAFF; DNA: TGTGCCAGCAGTTACAGGGGTGGGACTGAAGCTTTCTTT
size: .; J: TRBJ2-3; D: TRBD2; V: TRBV12-5; CDR3: CASGLAGIDTQYF; DNA: TGTGCTAGTGGTTTAGCGGGAATAGATACGCAGTATTTT
size: .; J: TRBJ1-1; D: TRBD1; V: TRBV27; CDR3: CASSLQGANTEAFF; DNA: TGTGCCAGCAGTTTACAGGGGGCGAACACTGAAGCTTTCTTT
size: .; J: TRBJ1-2; D: .; V: TRBV7-9; CDR3: CASSPGGSVLGYTF; DNA: TGTGCCAGCAGCCCCGGAGGGTCAGTTCTTGGCTACACCTTC
size: .; J: TRBJ2-5; D: TRBD2; V: TRBV6-5; CDR3: CASSYSVSGRETQYF; DNA: TGTGCCAGCAGTTACTCGGTCAGCGGGAGAGAGACCCAGTACTTC
size: .; J: TRBJ1-4; D: .; V: TRBV18; CDR3: CASSPEGDPRANEKLFF; DNA: TGTGCCAGCTCACCAGAGGGGGACCCTCGGGCTAATGAAAAACTGTTTTTT
size: .; J: TRBJ1-5; D: TRBD1; V: TRBV4-1; CDR3: CASSQDKTGQPQHF; DNA: TGCGCCAGCAGCCAAGATAAGACAGGGCAGCCCCAGCATTTT
size: .; J: TRBJ1-1; D: TRBD1; V: TRBV9; CDR3: CASTLLQGLSTEAFF; DNA: TGTGCCAGCACCTTGTTACAGGGGCTATCCACTGAAGCTTTCTTT
size: .; J: TRBJ2-2; D: .; V: TRBV7-9; CDR3: CASSFSNWRVNTGELFF; DNA: TGTGCCAGCAGCTTTTCGAATTGGAGGGTAAACACCGGGGAGCTGTTTTTT
size: .; J: TRBJ2-7; D: .; V: TRBV11-2; CDR3: CASSPGTASYEQYF; DNA: TGTGCCAGCAGCCCCGGGACTGCCTCCTACGAGCAGTACTTC
size: .; J: TRBJ2-1; D: .; V: TRBV4-1; CDR3: CASSQEMESSYNEQFF; DNA: TGCGCCAGCAGCCAAGAGATGGAGAGCTCCTACAATGAGCAGTTCTTC
size: .; J: TRBJ1-2; D: .; V: TRBV25-1; CDR3: CASSWAGEKSGYTF; DNA: TGTGCCAGCAGTTGGGCAGGGGAGAAATCTGGCTACACCTTC
size: .; J: TRBJ1-5; D: .; V: TRBV19; CDR3: CASSIGGTASQPQHF; DNA: TGTGCCAGTAGTATAGGGGGGACTGCCTCTCAGCCCCAGCATTTT
size: .; J: TRBJ2-7; D: .; V: TRBV5-6; CDR3: CASSNTGTQSSYEQYF; DNA: TGTGCCAGCAGCAACACCGGGACACAGAGCTCCTACGAGCAGTACTTC
size: .; J: TRBJ1-1; D: .; V: TRBV7-9; CDR3: CASSSHRAQGTFF; DNA: TGTGCCAGCAGCTCCCACAGGGCCCAGGGGACTTTCTTT
size: .; J: TRBJ1-1; D: TRBD1; V: TRBV28; CDR3: CASETGGLTEAFF; DNA: TGTGCCAGTGAGACAGGGGGCCTCACTGAAGCTTTCTTT
size: .; J: TRBJ2-1; D: .; V: TRBV5-1; CDR3: CASSLGLDSYNEQFF; DNA: TGCGCCAGCAGCTTGGGGTTAGACTCCTACAATGAGCAGTTCTTC
size: .; J: TRBJ2-3; D: .; V: TRBV7-8; CDR3: CASSISTDTQYF; DNA: TGTGCCAGCAGTATCAGCACAGATACGCAGTATTTT